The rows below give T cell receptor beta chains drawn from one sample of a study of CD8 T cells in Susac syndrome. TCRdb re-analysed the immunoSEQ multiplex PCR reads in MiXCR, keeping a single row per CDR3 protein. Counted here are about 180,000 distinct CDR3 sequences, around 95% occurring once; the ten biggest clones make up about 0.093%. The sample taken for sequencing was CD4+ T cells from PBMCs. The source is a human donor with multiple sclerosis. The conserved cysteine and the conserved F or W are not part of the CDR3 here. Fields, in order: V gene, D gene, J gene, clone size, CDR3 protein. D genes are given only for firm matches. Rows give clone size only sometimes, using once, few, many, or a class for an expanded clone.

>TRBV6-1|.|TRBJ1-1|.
ASSEATGNTEAF
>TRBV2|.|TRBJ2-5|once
ASRRTEETQY
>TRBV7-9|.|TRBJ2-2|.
ASSPAGANTGELF
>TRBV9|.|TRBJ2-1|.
ASSARTANYNEQF
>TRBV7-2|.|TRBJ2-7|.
ASSLTAGWNEQY
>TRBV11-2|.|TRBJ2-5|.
ASSLQRETQY
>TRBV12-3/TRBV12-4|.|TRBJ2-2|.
ASSWGDRPSGELF
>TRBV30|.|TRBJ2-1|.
AWSWGFGNEQF
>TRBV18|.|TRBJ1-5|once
ASSPVAGSQVPQH
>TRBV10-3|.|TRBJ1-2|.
AVAEGYT
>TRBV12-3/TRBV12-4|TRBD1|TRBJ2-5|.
ASRPGTGDAQETQY
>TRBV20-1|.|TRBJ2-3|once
SARTSYDRLRTDTQY
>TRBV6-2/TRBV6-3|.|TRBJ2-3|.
ASRGRGTGESTDTQY
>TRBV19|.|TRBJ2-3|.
ASQRGPTADTQY
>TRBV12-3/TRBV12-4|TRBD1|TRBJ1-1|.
ASRRQGAETEAF
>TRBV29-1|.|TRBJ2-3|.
SALNADTQY
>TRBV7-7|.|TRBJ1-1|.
ASSPLLSAGILSVTEAF
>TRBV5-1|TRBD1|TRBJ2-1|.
ASSLAPGQANNEQF
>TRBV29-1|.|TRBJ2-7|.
SVADIRSPYEQY
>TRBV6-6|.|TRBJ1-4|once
ASSYGGYQEKLF
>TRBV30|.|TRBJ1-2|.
AWTKVGGSYGYT
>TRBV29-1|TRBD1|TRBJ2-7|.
SGLDRESYEQY
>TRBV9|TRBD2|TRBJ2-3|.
ASSSPAGGTFTDTQY
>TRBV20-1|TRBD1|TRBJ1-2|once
SASKTGILYT
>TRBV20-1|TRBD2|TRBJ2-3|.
SAGLGWDTQY
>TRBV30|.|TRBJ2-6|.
AWTKGQRISGANVLT
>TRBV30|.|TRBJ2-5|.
AHRDQETQY
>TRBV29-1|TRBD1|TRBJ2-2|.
STTGGANTGELF
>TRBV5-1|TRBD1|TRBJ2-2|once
ASSRDRGNTGELF
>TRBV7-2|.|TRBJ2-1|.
ASSPELRSEQF
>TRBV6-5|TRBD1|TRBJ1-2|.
ASRIRQGGYGYT
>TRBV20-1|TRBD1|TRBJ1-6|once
SASLRQGGPLH
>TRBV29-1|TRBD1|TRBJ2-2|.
SVEADRTNTGELF
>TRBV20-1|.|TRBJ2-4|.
SAYDDSKNIQY
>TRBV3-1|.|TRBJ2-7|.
ASSQDGESEQY
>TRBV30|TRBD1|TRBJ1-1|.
AWKEGAGGRTEAF
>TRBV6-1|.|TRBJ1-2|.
ASKLGYGYT
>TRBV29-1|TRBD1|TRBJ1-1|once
SVSTRWTGNLNTEAF
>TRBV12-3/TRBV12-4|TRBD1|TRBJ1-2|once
ASRDRALNGYT
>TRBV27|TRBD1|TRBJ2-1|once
ASRSRDRVNNEQF
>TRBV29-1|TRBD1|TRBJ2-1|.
SVRQGAGNEQF
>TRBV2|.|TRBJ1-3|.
ASLEGSGNTIY
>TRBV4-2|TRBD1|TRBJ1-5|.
ASSQQQGRNQPQH
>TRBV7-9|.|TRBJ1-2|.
ASSRTQWRGYT
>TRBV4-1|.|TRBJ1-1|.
ASSQGPTGANVEAF
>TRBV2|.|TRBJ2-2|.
ASSGYSGGELF
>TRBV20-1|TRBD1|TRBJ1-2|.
SARVPGGGGYT
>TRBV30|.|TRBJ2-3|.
AWSALLDTQY
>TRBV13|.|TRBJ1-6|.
ASSLGRGEREPLH
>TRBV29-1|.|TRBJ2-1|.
SAEGVPYSYNEQF
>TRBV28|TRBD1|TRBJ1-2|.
ASRVGQDYGYT
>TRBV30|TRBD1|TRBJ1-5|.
AWSDGQGSFQPQH
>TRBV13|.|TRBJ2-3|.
ASSSQGPTDTQY
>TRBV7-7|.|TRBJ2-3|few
ASSLAGVADTQY
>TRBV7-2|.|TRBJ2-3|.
ASSLPVMDTQY
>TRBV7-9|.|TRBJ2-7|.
ASSSSSSTYYEQY
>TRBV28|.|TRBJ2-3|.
ASSRVGRGTDTQY